The present entry profiles one T cell receptor beta chain with its context. The antigen is undetermined. Gene names denote mouse genes. The CDR3 end falls 1 residue outside the read, so it is completed with the germline J gene. This specimen comes from a study of tissue T cells after allogeneic stem cell transplantation. The ends were cut back, 4 bases at V and 4 bases at J, with 10 bases in the middle. CDR3 length: 13 amino acids. From germline, CDR1 is MNHDT and CDR2 YYDKIL. Study-wide findings and caveats: This small cohort was clinically heterogeneous, and sampling depth was a limitation. Only a limited share of tissue TCRs appeared in blood or spleen. TCR repertoires tracked anatomic similarity, regardless of disease or transplant status.

Time point denoted: mouse harvest day 7 after allogeneic transplant. Tail vein injection delivered 10^7 T-cell-depleted bone marrow cells and 10^6 splenic CD5+ T cells. TCRbeta CDR3 was sequenced at survey depth with template counts. Assay: immunoSEQ multiplex PCR; the TCRdb copy retains only in-frame clones and omits some. The data contain roughly 2,200 clones, roughly 55% of them singletons. The chain recombines TRBV17 with TRBJ1-1, with D possibly being TRBD1 (6 bases). The sequence was collected from a female BALB/c mouse given C57BL/6 T cells with graft-versus-host disease after an allogeneic hematopoietic cell transplant. Sample: spleen. The CDR3 protein is CASSNGGRTEVFF. The CDR3 DNA, read in part, is TGTGCTAGCAGTAACGGGGGGCGCACAGAAGTCTTC.